These 14 T cell receptor beta chains came from one sample sequenced in a study of response to subunit inactivated influenza vaccine. TCRdb re-called the RT-PCR reads with MiXCR, one entry per CDR3 protein. Of 400,000 to 650,000 distinct CDR3 sequences in the sample, around 7.7% were seen once. The material sequenced was PBMCs from blood, taken roughly 24 months after vaccination. The receptors come from a man between 50 and 75 years old who received an inactivated influenza vaccine.

This clonotype turned up a few times. This chain's CDR3 is CSVERQVNTEAFF. CDR3 bases: TGCAGCGTTGAAAGACAGGTGAACACTGAAGCTTTCTTT. This chain uses TRBV29-1 with TRBJ1-1; TRBD1 might be the D (6 bases). Trimming removed 2 bases at V and 0 bases at J, with 7 bases between. Germline V gene sequence: CDR1 SQVTM, CDR2 ANQGSEA. This CDR3 is built from 13 residues. Full variable domain (missing parts from reference TRBV29-1 and TRBJ1-1): SAVISQKPSRDICQRGTSLTIQCQVDSQVTMMFWYRQQPGQSLTLIATANQGSEATYESGFVIDKFPISRPNLTFSTLTVSNMSPEDSSIYLCSVERQVNTEAFFGQGTRLTVV.

The table lists this clonotype with many counts. The V call is TRBV9, the J call TRBJ2-3; D is undetermined. The CDR3 totals 14 residues. Trimming stripped 0 bases from V and 11 bases from J, with 16 bases between. CDR1 and CDR2 (germline): SGDLS, YYNGEE. For the CDR3, the DNA is TGTGCCAGCAGCGTAGAGGTTGGAACGTCAAGGCAGTATTTT. It specifies CASSVEVGTSRQYF.

This chain connects TRBV15 to TRBJ2-2; 7 bases line up with TRBD1. Germline CDR1 is LNHNV and CDR2 is YYDKDF (reference sequence). CDR3 length: 17 residues. With V trimmed by 0 bases and J by 5 bases, 9 bases remained unmatched. The CDR3 nucleotides read TGTGCCACCAGCAGAGATCTCTCGACAGGGTCAACCGGGGAGCTGTTTTTT. Encoded protein: CATSRDLSTGSTGELFF.

V is TRBV6-5 and J is TRBJ1-1; maybe TRBD1 (5 bases). V was pared by 7 bases and J by 9 bases, with 15 bases between. Germline CDR1 reads MNHEY; CDR2 reads SVGAGI. The CDR3 totals 12 residues. CDR3 DNA sequence: TGTGCCAGCAAGTTATCAGGGTCCCAAGCTTTCTTT. This translates into CASKLSGSQAFF.

This clonotype was picked up a small number of times. The chain uses TRBV7-2 and TRBJ2-1; TRBD2 agrees at 13 bases. The CDR3 loop spans 14 amino acids. With V trimmed by 5 bases and J by 15 bases, 10 bases remained unmatched. Germline values: CDR1 SGHTA, CDR2 FQGNSA. In nucleotides, the CDR3 is TGTGCCAGCAGCGCCGGACTAGCGGGAGTTGGGTTGTTCTTC. This codes for CASSAGLAGVGLFF.

V and J are TRBV24-1 and TRBJ2-2; D is unresolved. Between the trimmed V and J ends, which lost 7 bases and 0 bases, there was a span of 5 bases. In germline, CDR1 is KGHDR, CDR2 SFDVKD. The CDR3 runs 13 residues. CDR3: CATRATNTGELFF. DNA of the CDR3: TGTGCCACCAGGGCTACGAACACCGGGGAGCTGTTTTTT.

This clonotype was seen repeatedly, ten times or more. The gene calls are TRBV7-9 and TRBJ2-5; 8 nucleotides align to TRBD1. V lost 6 bases and J lost 7; bases outside the gene matches: 16. Per the germline V gene, CDR1 is SEHNR and CDR2 is FQNEAQ (reference sequence). The length of the CDR3 is 16 residues. For the CDR3, the DNA is TGTGCCAGCAGAGAGGGGCAGGGGGCGCCCAGTGGGACCCAGTACTTC. Translation: CASREGQGAPSGTQYF. Full variable domain (rest looked up from reference TRBV7-9 and TRBJ2-5): DTGVSQNPRHKITKRGQNVTFRCDPISEHNRLYWYRQTLGQGPEFLTYFQNEAQLEKSRLLSDRFSAERPKGSFSTLEIQRTEQGDSAMYLCASREGQGAPSGTQYFGPGTRLLVL.

This clonotype showed up many times. In nucleotides, the CDR3 is TGTGCCAGCAGCTTAGCAATTTATAATTCACCCCTCCACTTT. Translated, it gives CASSLAIYNSPLHF. This chain uses TRBV7-9 with TRBJ1-6; no clear D. Germline CDR1 is SEHNR and CDR2 is FQNEAQ (reference sequence). The CDR3 is 14 residues long. Trimming cost V 0 bases and J 4 bases, with 4 bases left between them.

The chain is built from TRBV29-1 and TRBJ1-4; D is undetermined. V was trimmed by 0 bases and J by 4 bases, leaving 6 bases between them. The CDR3 extends over 13 amino acids. Germline values: CDR1 SQVTM, CDR2 ANQGSEA. CDR3 coding DNA: TGCAGCGTTGAAGAGCGGGTTAATGAAAAACTGTTTTTT. As protein: CSVEERVNEKLFF. Full variable domain (outside the CDR3, taken from reference TRBV29-1 and TRBJ1-4): SAVISQKPSRDICQRGTSLTIQCQVDSQVTMMFWYRQQPGQSLTLIATANQGSEATYESGFVIDKFPISRPNLTFSTLTVSNMSPEDSSIYLCSVEERVNEKLFFGSGTQLSVL.

This clonotype showed up many times. The chain carries TRBV6-5 and TRBJ2-7; 9 bases match TRBD2. J lost 0 bases, V lost 2 bases, and 2 bases had no gene match. This CDR3 region has 15 residues. Germline V gives CDR1 MNHEY, CDR2 SVGAGI. The CDR3 bases are TGTGCCAGCAGTTACGAAGCGGGGGGCTCCTACGAGCAGTACTTC. Its translation is CASSYEAGGSYEQYF.

The V gene is TRBV6-1, the J gene TRBJ1-2; TRBD1 agrees at 7 bases. This CDR3 has 13 amino acids. Germline V gives CDR1 MNHNS, CDR2 SASEGT. The trim removed 9 bases at V and 2 bases at J, leaving 6 bases unmatched. CDR3 DNA: TGTGCCAGTTCGAAACAGGGGAACTATGGCTACACCTTC. Translating gives CASSKQGNYGYTF.

The chain has TRBV24-1 and TRBJ2-1; 10 nucleotides agree with TRBD2. V lost 3 bases and J lost 4; bases outside the gene matches: 8. CDR3 length: 17 amino acids. Germline CDR1 and CDR2: KGHDR and SFDVKD. Written as DNA, the CDR3 is TGTGCCACCAGTGATCCAACATCTAGCGGGAGTTACAATGAGCAGTTCTTC. It codes for CATSDPTSSGSYNEQFF.

The chain recombines TRBV6-1 with TRBJ2-1; 9 bases agree with TRBD1. CDR1 is MNHNS, CDR2 SASEGT, per germline. The CDR3 is made up of 16 amino acids. The junction had 12 bases not matched to a gene; V was cut back by 6 bases and J by 6 bases. The CDR3 region has the DNA TGTGCCAGCAGCACACAGGGGGCAGGATTAGGCAATGAGCAGTTCTTC. It encodes CASSTQGAGLGNEQFF.

The sample holds many counts of this clonotype. This CDR3 reads CASSPRLEGLPDTQYF. The CDR3 DNA follows: TGTGCCAGCAGTCCAAGACTAGAAGGCCTCCCAGATACGCAGTATTTT. The V call is TRBV7-9, the J call TRBJ2-3; D possibly corresponds to TRBD2 (6 bases). Trimming took off 6 bases at V and 4 bases at J, with 20 bases between the two ends. The CDR3 extends over 16 amino acids. Germline V lookup: CDR1 SEHNR, CDR2 FQNEAQ (reference sequence).